This TCR beta chain originates from a study of shared clonotypes between healthy human individuals. Data came from immunoSEQ multiplex PCR; TCRdb stores just in-frame clones and leaves some out. Of about 800,000 clones in the sample, approximately 96% were seen once. Naivety among CD8 cells was defined by CD45RO negativity and positive CCR7 selection, thereby excluding terminally differentiated effector memory CD45RA+ cells. Per germline, CDR1 SGHTA and CDR2 FQGNSA. V shed 5 bases and J shed 5 bases, with 18 bases lying between them. The CDR3 has 16 amino acids. The genes are TRBV7-2 and TRBJ2-2; maybe TRBD2 (6 bases). The sequencing sample was made of naive CD8+ T cells sorted from blood. The origin of this receptor is a young man in good health. CDR3 sequence reads: CASSLPGGKGTGELFF. In DNA, the CDR3 is TGTGCCAGCAGCCTACCCGGGGGAAAGGGTACCGGGGAGCTGTTTTTT.